This TCR beta chain emerged from a study of vaccination and CD4 T cells after COVID-19. Study overall: Collection of post-COVID samples occurred a median around 91 days after diagnosis, spanning a range of 35 to 161. Study conclusions and caveats: Within the convalescent patients, a median roughly 87% of the SARS-CoV-2-reactive clones were ones that appeared only post-vaccination.

Remarks on this clonotype: Its antigen remains unknown.

Oncomine TCR Beta short-read sequencing was applied to DNA from cultured CD4+ T cells. TCRdb processed the PCR reads anew with MiXCR; each CDR3 protein has one entry. The data contain some 10,000 distinct CDR3 sequences, around 46% of them seen just once; the ten biggest clones take up roughly 20%. The treatment denotes: roughly 10-day PBMC culture with coronavirus spike peptide pools or control peptides (ViraFEST assay). V was clipped by 5 bases and J by 5 bases, with 12 bases between them. Germline loops: CDR1 LNHDA, CDR2 SQIVND (reference sequence). There are 13 residues in the CDR3. This receptor was identified in a human donor who had recovered from COVID-19. The chain carries TRBV19 and TRBJ1-1; weak D call: TRBD1 (5 bases). Sequencing was done on a sample of CD4+ T cells from blood, cultured in vitro. The CDR3 DNA reads TGTGCCAGTAGTCTCAGGGTGGATACTGAAGCTTTCTTT. Residues: CASSLRVDTEAFF.